The clone carrying this T cell receptor beta chain has only a few counts. Its antigen is as yet unknown. The record originates from a study of metastatic and nonmetastatic thyroid tumors. Looking at the study overall: Repertoire comparison spanned blood and tumor or nodule tissue of malignant and benign thyroid patients.

Each patient went into thyroid surgery without having received any treatment. Whole-study results and caveats: Malignant thyroid tumors reportedly had TCR beta diversity that was significantly higher than in benign nodules, in blood and tumor.

Authors' processing steps: Clinicopathological groups differed in CDR3, with these differences serving to build a distant-metastasis classifier for papillary thyroid cancer. Using MiXCR, TCRdb re-called clones from the PCR reads. What appears here as the V and J calls and clone size reflects TCRdb's work, not the paper's. The data show 8,500 to 13,000 clones, roughly 28% seen once. The specimen sequenced was tumor tissue. The clonotype was recovered from a female donor with papillary thyroid cancer or a benign thyroid nodule (not recorded which). Some clones in this sample may be carry-over from other donors' samples.

The CDR3 spells CASSLITAEAFF. The CDR3 nucleotides read TGTGCCAGCAGCTTAATAACGGCTGAAGCTTTCTTT. This chain connects TRBV7-9 to TRBJ1-1, with unresolved D. The CDR3 spans 12 residues. Trimming took off 2 bases at V and 6 bases at J, with 7 bases between the two ends. CDR1 SEHNR and CDR2 FQNEAQ come from the germline V gene (reference sequence).